The 26 T cell receptor beta chains below come from one sample, sequenced in a study of Ad26.COV2.S vaccination and SARS-CoV-2 variants (dated by TCRdb to about 2021). Libraries came from the immunoSEQ multiplex PCR assay. TCRdb holds this immuneACCESS table with in-frame rearrangements only. Some clones are missing; in checked studies, unresolved V genes explain under half, and the rest has no known cause. Recorded for this sample are hundreds of thousands of clones; around 84% of them occurred a single time. The ten biggest clones cover around 3.3% of the sample. The treatment or condition label, as the study defines it: about 20 received Ad26.COV2.S at low or high dose, single or two shots; about 5 received placebo; per-sample allocation not given. Repertoires of vaccine and placebo recipients were sequenced from samples taken on day 63 after the first injection. The input for sequencing was peripheral blood, taken in a trial of Ad26.COV2.S vaccine versus placebo. The receptors were gathered from a person aged 18 to 65 who received the Ad26.COV2.S COVID-19 vaccine or a placebo.

V and J are TRBV5-5 and TRBJ2-2; a weak D match, TRBD1 (6 bases). CDR3 length equals 19 residues. CDR1 and CDR2 from the germline V gene are SGHKS and YYEKEE (reference sequence). V lost 2 bases, J lost 1 base, and 21 bases lay in between. This CDR3 is CASSLVRWDGQRNTGELFF. The CDR3 bases are TGTGCCAGCAGCTTAGTGCGATGGGACGGACAGAGGAACACCGGGGAGCTGTTTTTT. Filled out from reference TRBV5-5 and TRBJ2-2, the complete variable domain reads DAGVTQSPTHLIKTRGQQVTLRCSPISGHKSVSWYQQVLGQGPQFIFQYYEKEERGRGNFPDRFSARQFPNYSSELNVNALLLGDSALYLCASSLVRWDGQRNTGELFFGEGSRLTVL.

The gene calls are TRBV3-1 (or the pseudogene TRBV3-2) and TRBJ2-5; D call uncertain. V was pared by 3 bases and J by 2 bases, with 7 bases between. Germline V CDR1 and CDR2: LGHDT, YNNKEL (reference sequence). This CDR3 comprises 13 residues. CDR3 sequence: CASSQTLQETQYF. The CDR3 DNA sequence: TGTGCCAGCAGCCAGACCCTACAAGAGACCCAGTACTTC.

This clone was found once. The gene calls are TRBV13 and TRBJ2-3, with a possible D match to TRBD1 (6 bases). The V end was cut by 0 bases, the J end by 6 bases, with 13 bases between. This CDR3 has 15 amino acids. Germline loops: CDR1 PRHDT, CDR2 FYEKMQ (reference sequence). CDR3 region: CASSLGQGRTDTQYF. The CDR3 nucleotides read TGTGCCAGCAGCTTAGGACAGGGTAGAACCGATACGCAGTATTTT.

This chain uses TRBV6-6 with TRBJ1-1; D gene uncertain. V was pared by 2 bases and J by 8 bases, with 12 bases between. The CDR3 has 13 residues. Germline V gives CDR1 MNHNY, CDR2 SVGAGI (reference sequence). This CDR3 reads CASSYTPGGEAFF. CDR3 sequence (DNA): TGTGCCAGCAGTTACACCCCGGGAGGGGAAGCTTTCTTT.

This clone was seen ten or more times. The chain has TRBV2 and TRBJ2-7, with D perhaps TRBD2 (5 bases). The CDR3 contains 13 residues. Trimming stripped 5 bases from V and 2 bases from J, with 10 bases between. The germline V gene has CDR1 SNHLY and CDR2 FYNNEI. CDR3 sequence: CASSLGDTYEQYF. Written as DNA, the CDR3 is TGTGCCAGCAGTCTGGGAGACACCTACGAGCAGTACTTC.

The gene calls are TRBV5-4 and TRBJ2-1; no firm D call. V was clipped by 1 base and J by 1 base, with 12 bases between them. The CDR3 runs to 16 residues. CDR1 is SGHNT, CDR2 YYREEE, per germline (reference sequence). As DNA, the CDR3 is TGTGCCAGCAGCTTGCAAGGGCCCCCTTCCTACAATGAGCAGTTCTTC. Translation: CASSLQGPPSYNEQFF.

The chain employs TRBV5-1 and TRBJ2-3; D perhaps matches TRBD1 (6 bases). There are 14 residues in the CDR3. Trimming shortened V by 3 bases and J by 4 bases, and 12 bases separated the two germline ends. Germline V gene lookup returns CDR1 SGHRS and CDR2 YFSETQ. CDR3 in DNA: TGCGCCAGCAGCTACGACAGGTCTCCAGATACGCAGTATTTT. Amino acid sequence: CASSYDRSPDTQYF. The full variable domain, with the rest looked up from reference TRBV5-1 and TRBJ2-3, is KAGVTQTPRYLIKTRGQQVTLSCSPISGHRSVSWYQQTPGQGLQFLFEYFSETQRNKGNFPGRFSGRQFSNSRSEMNVSTLELGDSALYLCASSYDRSPDTQYFGPGTRLTVL.

CDR3 sequence (DNA): TGCGCCAGCAGCTTGGCCGGACTAGCGGGGGGGACAGATACGCAGTATTTT. Amino acids: CASSLAGLAGGTDTQYF. The chain recombines TRBV5-1 with TRBJ2-3; 15 positions match TRBD2. Germline V lookup: CDR1 SGHRS, CDR2 YFSETQ. The CDR3 has 17 residues. After removal of 0 bases from V and 3 bases from J, the junction contained 2 bases not matched to a gene.

The rearrangement uses TRBV10-2 and TRBJ2-5; D may be TRBD2 (6 bases). Germline-derived CDR1 and CDR2 are WSHSY and SAAADI. This CDR3 contains 13 residues. V was pared by 4 bases and J by 5 bases, with 11 bases between. The CDR3 loop reads CASSVSGVETQYF. The CDR3 DNA reads as TGCGCCAGCAGTGTTAGCGGCGTGGAGACCCAGTACTTC.

The rearrangement uses TRBV3-1 (or the pseudogene TRBV3-2) and TRBJ2-5; D gene uncertain. Trimming cost V 1 base and J 4 bases, with 7 bases left between them. CDR1 and CDR2 (germline): LGHDT, YNNKEL (reference sequence). CDR3 length equals 13 residues. This CDR3 is CASSQVKGETQYF. In nucleotides, the CDR3 is TGTGCCAGCAGCCAAGTGAAAGGAGAGACCCAGTACTTC.

The chain links TRBV19 to TRBJ2-3; maybe TRBD1 (6 bases). Germline CDR1 is LNHDA and CDR2 is SQIVND (reference sequence). CDR3 size: 14 residues. Trimming pared 2 bases from V and 5 bases from J, leaving 11 bases between. The CDR3 sequence: CASSITQGRDTQYF. CDR3 in DNA: TGTGCCAGTAGTATAACCCAGGGGAGAGATACGCAGTATTTT.

V and J are TRBV10-3 and TRBJ2-7; D not certain. From germline, CDR1 is ENHRY and CDR2 SYGVKD. This CDR3 region has 11 residues. Trimming left V 4 bases short and J 3 bases short, with 4 bases between. Written as DNA, the CDR3 is TGTGCCATCAGTGGATACTACGAGCAGTACTTC. Its protein is CAISGYYEQYF.

V usage is TRBV12-3 or TRBV12-4 and J usage is TRBJ2-7, with D unclear. CDR3 length: 13 amino acids. V was trimmed by 6 bases and J by 0 bases, leaving 9 bases between them. The CDR3 DNA sequence: TGTGCCAGCAGCCCAAGGGACTCCTACGAGCAGTACTTC. It specifies CASSPRDSYEQYF.

V gene TRBV13 combines with J gene TRBJ2-5, with 7 bases that match TRBD1. This CDR3 has 15 amino acids. Germline CDR1 reads PRHDT; CDR2 reads FYEKMQ (reference sequence). After removal of 7 bases from V and 2 bases from J, the junction contained 10 bases not matched to a gene. CDR3 sequence: CASIFSRDRQETQYF. DNA for the CDR3: TGTGCCAGCATATTTTCCCGGGACAGACAAGAGACCCAGTACTTC.

This chain uses TRBV30 with TRBJ2-7; D is perhaps TRBD2 (6 bases). Trimming removed 1 base from V and 0 bases from J, with 13 bases in between. CDR3 length equals 15 residues. Germline assignment: CDR1 GTSNPN and CDR2 SVGIG (reference sequence). The CDR3 sequence is CAWSAWRGSSYEQYF. In DNA, the CDR3 is TGTGCCTGGAGTGCGTGGCGGGGTAGCTCCTACGAGCAGTACTTC.

This clone appeared a single time. The chain employs TRBV7-2 and TRBJ2-5; a possible D gene is TRBD2 (6 bases). V lost 5 bases and J lost 0, with 13 bases in between. From germline, CDR1 is SGHTA and CDR2 FQGNSA. The CDR3 extends over 15 amino acids. CDR3 nucleotides: TGTGCCAGCAGCAAAGCCCGGGACTACCAAGAGACCCAGTACTTC. Its translation is CASSKARDYQETQYF.

CDR3 in DNA: TGTGCCAGCAGTCGGGGGGGCCGGGACACAAACAATGAGCAGTTCTTC. Translating it yields CASSRGGRDTNNEQFF. V is TRBV11-3 and J is TRBJ2-1; 8 bases agree with TRBD2. CDR1 is SGHNT, CDR2 YENEEA, per germline. The CDR3 runs 16 residues. V dropped 6 bases and J dropped 5; count of bases not matched to a gene: 12.

Details on this clone: A junction boundary mismatches the germline segment, possibly from a read error. J is TRBJ2-1 and V is TRBV7-2, with D perhaps being TRBD1 or TRBD2 (6 bases each). The germline CDR1 and CDR2 sequences are SGHTA and FQGNSA. This CDR3 is 15 amino acids long. The CDR3 region has the DNA TGTGCCAGCAGCTTAGGGGTTGGGGGGCCCGCATCTACCCTCTTC. Its translation is CASSLGVGGPASTLF.

The rearrangement joins TRBV7-2 to TRBJ2-2; D not resolved. V lost 5 bases and J lost 3, with 10 bases in between. Germline values: CDR1 SGHTA, CDR2 FQGNSA. This CDR3 has 14 amino acids. The CDR3: CASSLMMDTGELFF. CDR3 bases: TGTGCCAGCAGCCTAATGATGGACACCGGGGAGCTGTTTTTT.

This chain links TRBV30 with TRBJ2-7; D is ambiguous. Between the trimmed V and J ends, which lost 3 bases and 4 bases, there was a span of 10 bases. Per germline, CDR1 GTSNPN and CDR2 SVGIG (reference sequence). This CDR3 has 12 residues. DNA of the CDR3: TGTGCCTGGAGGGGGAAAGGGTACGAGCAGTACTTC. This sequence encodes CAWRGKGYEQYF.

About this clone itself: The same CDR3 also results from other DNA sequences found in this sample. The CDR3 loop is CASSSGQGNSPLHF. The CDR3 bases are TGTGCCAGCAGCTCCGGACAGGGAAATTCACCCCTCCACTTT. The gene calls are TRBV7-9 and TRBJ1-6, with 8 bases fitting TRBD1. CDR3 size: 14 residues. Germline V gives CDR1 SEHNR, CDR2 FQNEAQ (reference sequence). The trim removed 4 bases at V and 7 bases at J, leaving 3 bases unmatched. Full variable domain (outside the CDR3, taken from reference TRBV7-9 and TRBJ1-6): DTGVSQNPRHKITKRGQNVTFRCDPISEHNRLYWYRQTLGQGPEFLTYFQNEAQLEKSRLLSDRFSAERPKGSFSTLEIQRTEQGDSAMYLCASSSGQGNSPLHFGNGTRLTVT.

The chain uses TRBV5-1 and TRBJ2-3; D uncertain. The length of the CDR3 is 12 residues. V was clipped by 0 bases and J by 5 bases, with 4 bases between them. CDR1 is SGHRS and CDR2 is YFSETQ in the germline V gene. The CDR3 nucleotides read TGCGCCAGCAGCTTGGAAGGAGATACGCAGTATTTT. It translates to CASSLEGDTQYF.

In this sample, this clone turned up once. The chain joins TRBV5-5 to TRBJ1-1; 7 bases are a match to TRBD1. This CDR3 comprises 14 residues. Looked up from germline, CDR1 is SGHKS and CDR2 is YYEKEE (reference sequence). The V segment lost 4 bases and the J segment 7 bases; nucleotides outside the gene matches: 10. The CDR3 DNA sequence: TGTGCCAGCAGCAGCAAGGGGGCCCTGATTGAAGCTTTCTTT. Translating gives CASSSKGALIEAFF.

The chain employs TRBV28 and TRBJ2-7; TRBD1 aligns across 7 bases. This CDR3 contains 14 residues. V shed 6 bases and J 3 bases; nucleotides not matched to a gene: 8. Germline V CDR1 and CDR2: MDHEN, SYDVKM. CDR3 residues: CASSQIRDSYEQYF. In nucleotides, the CDR3 is TGTGCCAGCAGCCAGATCCGGGACAGCTACGAGCAGTACTTC.

The rearrangement links TRBV27 to TRBJ2-5; possible D gene TRBD1, 5 bases. This CDR3 spans 13 amino acids. The germline V gene has CDR1 MNHEY and CDR2 SMNVEV (reference sequence). Trimming pared 7 bases from V and 5 bases from J, leaving 14 bases between. The CDR3 DNA follows: TGTGCCAGCACTTCAGGGTTCGGGGAGACCCAGTACTTC. It translates to CASTSGFGETQYF.

The chain recombines TRBV6-1 with TRBJ2-1; a weak D match, TRBD2 (6 bases). CDR3 size: 16 residues. Germline V gene sequence: CDR1 MNHNS, CDR2 SASEGT. V dropped 4 bases and J dropped 7 bases, with 20 bases sitting between them. This CDR3 is CASSAGPNSSGNEQFF. CDR3 coding DNA: TGTGCCAGCAGTGCGGGACCGAACTCGAGCGGGAATGAGCAGTTCTTC.